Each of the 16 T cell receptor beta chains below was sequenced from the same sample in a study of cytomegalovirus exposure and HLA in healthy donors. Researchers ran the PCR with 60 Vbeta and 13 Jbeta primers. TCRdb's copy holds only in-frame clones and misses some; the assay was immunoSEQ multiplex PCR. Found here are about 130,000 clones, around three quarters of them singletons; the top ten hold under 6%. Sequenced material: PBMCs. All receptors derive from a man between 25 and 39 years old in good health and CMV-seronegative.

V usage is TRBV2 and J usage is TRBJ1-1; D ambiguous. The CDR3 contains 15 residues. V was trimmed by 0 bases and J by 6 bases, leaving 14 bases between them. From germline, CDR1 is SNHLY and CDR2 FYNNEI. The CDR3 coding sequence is TGTGCCAGCAGTGAAGCACAGACGGTCTACGCTGAAGCTTTCTTT. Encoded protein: CASSEAQTVYAEAFF.

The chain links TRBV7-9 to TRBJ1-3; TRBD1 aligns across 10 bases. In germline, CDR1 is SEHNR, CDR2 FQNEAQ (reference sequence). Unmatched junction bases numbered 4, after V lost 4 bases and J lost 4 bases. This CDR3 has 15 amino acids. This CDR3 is CASSSDRGQGNTIYF. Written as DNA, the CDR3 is TGTGCCAGCAGCTCCGACAGGGGGCAAGGAAACACCATATATTTT.

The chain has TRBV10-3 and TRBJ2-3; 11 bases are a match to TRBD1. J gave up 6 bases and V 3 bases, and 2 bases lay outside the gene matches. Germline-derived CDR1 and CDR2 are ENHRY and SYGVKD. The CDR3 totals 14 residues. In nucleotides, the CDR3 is TGTGCCATCAGTGAAGGACAGGGGGCGGATACGCAGTATTTT. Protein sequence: CAISEGQGADTQYF.

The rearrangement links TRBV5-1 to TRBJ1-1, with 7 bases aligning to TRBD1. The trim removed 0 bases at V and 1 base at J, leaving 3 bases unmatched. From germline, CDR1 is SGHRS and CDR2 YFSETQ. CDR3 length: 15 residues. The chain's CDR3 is CASSLETGANTEAFF. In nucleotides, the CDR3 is TGCGCCAGCAGCTTGGAAACAGGGGCGAACACTGAAGCTTTCTTT.

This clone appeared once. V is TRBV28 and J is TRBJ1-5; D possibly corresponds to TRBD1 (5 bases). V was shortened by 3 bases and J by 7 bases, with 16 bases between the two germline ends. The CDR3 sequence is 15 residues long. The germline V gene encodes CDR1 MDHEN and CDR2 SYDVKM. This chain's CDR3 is CASSFLGTGSQPQHF. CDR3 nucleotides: TGTGCCAGCAGTTTTCTAGGGACCGGGAGCCAGCCCCAGCATTTT. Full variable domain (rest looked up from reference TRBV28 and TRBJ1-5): DVKVTQSSRYLVKRTGEKVFLECVQDMDHENMFWYRQDPGLGLRLIYFSYDVKMKEKGDIPEGYSVSREKKERFSLILESASTNQTSMYLCASSFLGTGSQPQHFGDGTRLSIL.

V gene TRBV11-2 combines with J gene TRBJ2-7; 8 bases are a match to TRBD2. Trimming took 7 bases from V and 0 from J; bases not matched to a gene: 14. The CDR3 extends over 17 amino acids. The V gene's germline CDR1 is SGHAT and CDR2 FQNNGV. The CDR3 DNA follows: TGTGCCAGCACCCCCCTAGCGGGCCATATACGCTCCTACGAGCAGTACTTC. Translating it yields CASTPLAGHIRSYEQYF.

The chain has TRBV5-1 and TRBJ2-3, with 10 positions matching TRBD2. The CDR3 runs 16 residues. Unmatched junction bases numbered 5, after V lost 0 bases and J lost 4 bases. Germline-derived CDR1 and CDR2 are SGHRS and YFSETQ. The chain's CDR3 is CASSLVSSGRSDTQYF. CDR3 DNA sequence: TGCGCCAGCAGCTTGGTTAGTAGCGGGAGGTCAGATACGCAGTATTTT.

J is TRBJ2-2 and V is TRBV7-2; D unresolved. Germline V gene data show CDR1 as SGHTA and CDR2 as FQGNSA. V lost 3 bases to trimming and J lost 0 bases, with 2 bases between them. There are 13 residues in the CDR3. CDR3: CASSFSNTGELFF. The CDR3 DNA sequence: TGTGCCAGCAGCTTCTCGAACACCGGGGAGCTGTTTTTT. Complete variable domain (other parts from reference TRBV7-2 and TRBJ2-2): GAGVSQSPSNKVTEKGKDVELRCDPISGHTALYWYRQSLGQGLEFLIYFQGNSAPDKSGLPSDRFSAERTGGSVSTLTIQRTQQEDSAVYLCASSFSNTGELFFGEGSRLTVL.

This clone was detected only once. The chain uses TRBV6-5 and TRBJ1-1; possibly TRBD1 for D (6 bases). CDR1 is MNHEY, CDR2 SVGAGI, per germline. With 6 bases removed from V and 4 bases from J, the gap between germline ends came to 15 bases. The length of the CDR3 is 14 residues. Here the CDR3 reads CASSLRGLGTEAFF. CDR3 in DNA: TGTGCCAGCAGCCTCAGGGGTTTGGGCACTGAAGCTTTCTTT.

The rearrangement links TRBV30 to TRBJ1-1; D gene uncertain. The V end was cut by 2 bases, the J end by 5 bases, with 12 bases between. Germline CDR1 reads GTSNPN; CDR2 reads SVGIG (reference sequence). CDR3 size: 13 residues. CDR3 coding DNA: TGTGCCTGGAGTAACCGGGGTCAAACTGAAGCTTTCTTT. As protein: CAWSNRGQTEAFF.

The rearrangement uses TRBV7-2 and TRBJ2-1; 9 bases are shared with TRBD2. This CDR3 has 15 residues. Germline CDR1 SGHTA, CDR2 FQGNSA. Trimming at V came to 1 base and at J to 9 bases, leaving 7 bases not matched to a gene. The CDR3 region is CASSLGVSAGGEQFF. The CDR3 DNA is TGTGCCAGCAGCTTAGGGGTGTCAGCGGGGGGTGAGCAGTTCTTC.

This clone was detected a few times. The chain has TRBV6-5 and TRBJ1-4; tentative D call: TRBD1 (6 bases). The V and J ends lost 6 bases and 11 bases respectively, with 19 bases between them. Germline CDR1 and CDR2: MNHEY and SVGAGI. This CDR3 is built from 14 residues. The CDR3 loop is CASSPSAGEKKLFF. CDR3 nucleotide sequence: TGTGCCAGCAGCCCCTCGGCAGGGGAGAAGAAACTGTTTTTT.

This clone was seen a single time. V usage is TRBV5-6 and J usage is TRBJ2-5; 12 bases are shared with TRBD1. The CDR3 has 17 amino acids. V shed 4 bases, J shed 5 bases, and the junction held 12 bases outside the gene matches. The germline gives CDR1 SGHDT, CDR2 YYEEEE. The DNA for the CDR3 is TGTGCCAGCAGCCCAGAACCGGGACAGGGGGCTAGGGAGACCCAGTACTTC. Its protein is CASSPEPGQGARETQYF.

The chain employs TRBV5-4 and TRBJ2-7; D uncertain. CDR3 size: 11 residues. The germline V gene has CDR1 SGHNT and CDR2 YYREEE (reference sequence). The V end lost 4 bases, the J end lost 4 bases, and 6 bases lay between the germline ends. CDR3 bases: TGTGCCAGCAGCAACAGTTACGAGCAGTACTTC. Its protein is CASSNSYEQYF.

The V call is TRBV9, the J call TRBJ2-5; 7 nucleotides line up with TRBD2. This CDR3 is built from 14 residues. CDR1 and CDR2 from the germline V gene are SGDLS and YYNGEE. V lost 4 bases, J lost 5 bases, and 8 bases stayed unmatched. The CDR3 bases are TGTGCCAGCAGCTTTGGGAGGGGATCGGAGACCCAGTACTTC. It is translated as CASSFGRGSETQYF.

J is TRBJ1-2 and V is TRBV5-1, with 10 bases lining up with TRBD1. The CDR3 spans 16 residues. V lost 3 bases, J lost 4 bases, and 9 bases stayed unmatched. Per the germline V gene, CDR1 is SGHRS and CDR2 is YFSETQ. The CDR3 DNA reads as TGCGCCAGCAGCTGGACGGCGGGACAGGGGACCTATGGCTACACCTTC. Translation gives CASSWTAGQGTYGYTF.